The next 8 T cell receptor beta chains were all read from a single sample in a study of cytomegalovirus exposure and HLA in healthy donors. In the PCR, 60 Vbeta and 13 Jbeta primers were used. TCRdb's table, derived via immunoSEQ multiplex PCR, lists solely in-frame clones and lacks some. This table has tens of thousands of clones, 78% appearing once. What was sequenced was PBMCs. The origin of the receptors is a male donor in good health and CMV-seropositive.

This clone was seen once. In DNA, the CDR3 is TGTGCCAGTAGGCCGATGCCAGGGGTGGGTCCCCAGCATTTT. Translation gives CASRPMPGVGPQHF. This chain links TRBV19 with TRBJ1-5; D is possibly TRBD1 (6 bases). Deletions cut 6 bases from V and 10 bases from J, with 19 bases between. This CDR3 is built from 14 residues. Germline V CDR1 and CDR2: LNHDA, SQIVND (reference sequence).

The CDR3 bases are TGTGCCAGCAGCTCTCCGGGACAGGGGTTCTATGGCTACACCTTC. As protein: CASSSPGQGFYGYTF. The chain is built from TRBV27 and TRBJ1-2, with 10 bases aligning to TRBD1. Trimming at V came to 6 bases and at J to 4 bases, leaving 8 bases not matched to a gene. Germline V gene data show CDR1 as MNHEY and CDR2 as SMNVEV (reference sequence). This CDR3 contains 15 residues.

This clone has a handful of counts. The CDR3 sequence: CASSQGLTQPQHF. In DNA, the CDR3 is TGCGCCAGCAGCCAGGGACTAACCCAGCCCCAGCATTTT. The chain has TRBV4-1 and TRBJ1-5; tentatively, D is TRBD1 (5 bases). Germline loops: CDR1 MGHRA, CDR2 YSYEKL. This CDR3 has 13 amino acids. The V end was cut by 3 bases, the J end by 7 bases, with 10 bases between.

The J gene is TRBJ2-3, the V gene TRBV18; weak D call: TRBD2 (5 bases). The CDR3 spans 16 residues. The V end was cut by 4 bases, the J end by 1 base, with 15 bases between. From germline, CDR1 is KGHSH and CDR2 LQKENI. The CDR3 spells CASSRNTSPRTDTQYF. The CDR3 DNA reads TGTGCCAGCTCACGCAATACTAGTCCCCGCACAGATACGCAGTATTTT.

The V and J genes are TRBV5-1 and TRBJ2-7; D possibly corresponds to TRBD1 (5 bases). The CDR3 spans 15 residues. The V gene lost 0 bases and the J gene lost 3 bases, with 13 bases spanning the gap. Germline V lookup: CDR1 SGHRS, CDR2 YFSETQ. CDR3 residues: CASSLEGLENYEQYF. In nucleotides, the CDR3 is TGCGCCAGCAGCTTGGAGGGGTTAGAAAACTACGAGCAGTACTTC. Full variable domain (rest looked up from reference TRBV5-1 and TRBJ2-7): KAGVTQTPRYLIKTRGQQVTLSCSPISGHRSVSWYQQTPGQGLQFLFEYFSETQRNKGNFPGRFSGRQFSNSRSEMNVSTLELGDSALYLCASSLEGLENYEQYFGPGTRLTVT.

CDR3 coding DNA: TGTGCCGGTCTTGCACAACCTTACGAGCAGTACTTC. It specifies CAGLAQPYEQYF. This chain uses TRBV5-6 with TRBJ2-7; D unclear. Germline V CDR1 and CDR2: SGHDT, YYEEEE. V shed 10 bases and J shed 4 bases, with 15 bases lying between them. The CDR3 sequence is 12 residues long.

The rearrangement joins TRBV7-2 to TRBJ1-1, with 9 bases identical to TRBD1. This CDR3 has 15 residues. The V gene end was trimmed by 5 bases and the J gene end by 5 bases; junction bases not matched to a gene: 9. The germline V gene encodes CDR1 SGHTA and CDR2 FQGNSA. DNA for the CDR3: TGTGCCAGCAGCACACAGGGGGCAGGAAAGACTGAAGCTTTCTTT. Translating it yields CASSTQGAGKTEAFF.

This clone came up a few times. The CDR3 region is CATQDRDQYEQYF. The CDR3 DNA is TGTGCCACCCAAGACAGGGATCAATACGAGCAGTACTTC. The chain links TRBV6-5 to TRBJ2-7; 7 nucleotides match TRBD1. CDR1 is MNHEY and CDR2 is SVGAGI in the germline V gene. The V gene end was trimmed by 10 bases and the J gene end by 4 bases; junction bases not matched to a gene: 10. This CDR3 region has 13 residues.